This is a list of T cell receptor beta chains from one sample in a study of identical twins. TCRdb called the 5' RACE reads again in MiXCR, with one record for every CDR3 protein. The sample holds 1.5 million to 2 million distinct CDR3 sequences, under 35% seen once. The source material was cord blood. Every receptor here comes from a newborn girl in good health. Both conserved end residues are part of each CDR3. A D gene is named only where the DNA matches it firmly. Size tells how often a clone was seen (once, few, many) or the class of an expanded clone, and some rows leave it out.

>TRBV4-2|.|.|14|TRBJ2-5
CASSQVGDGETQYF
TGTGCCAGCAGCCAAGTCGGGGACGGGGAGACCCAGTACTTC
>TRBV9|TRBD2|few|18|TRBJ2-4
CASSVGVWTSGGKNIQYF
TGTGCCAGCAGCGTAGGGGTCTGGACTAGCGGAGGGAAAAACATTCAGTACTTC
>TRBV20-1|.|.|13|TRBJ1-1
CSGRIGYNAEAFF
TGCAGTGGCCGGATAGGTTATAACGCTGAAGCTTTCTTT
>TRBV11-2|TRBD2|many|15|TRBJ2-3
CASSQLAGGSDTQYF
TGTGCCAGCTCGCAACTAGCGGGAGGCTCAGATACGCAGTATTTT
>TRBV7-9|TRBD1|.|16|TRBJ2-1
CASSLKWGTGGNEQFF
TGTGCCAGCAGCCTGAAATGGGGGACAGGGGGCAATGAGCAGTTCTTC
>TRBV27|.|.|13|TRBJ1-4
CASMGVRREKLFF
TGTGCCAGCATGGGGGTGAGACGGGAAAAACTGTTTTTT
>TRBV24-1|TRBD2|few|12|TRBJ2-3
CATGLNTDTQYF
TGTGCCACGGGACTAAACACAGATACGCAGTATTTT
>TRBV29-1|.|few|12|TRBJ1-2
CSVAQGDYGYTF
TGCAGCGTCGCACAGGGAGACTATGGCTACACCTTC
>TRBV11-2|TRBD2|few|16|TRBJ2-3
CASSLGPLAVADTQYF
TGTGCCAGCAGCTTAGGCCCACTAGCGGTGGCAGATACGCAGTATTTT
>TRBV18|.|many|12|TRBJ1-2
CASSPGNYGYTF
TGTGCCAGCAGCCCAGGGAACTATGGCTACACCTTC
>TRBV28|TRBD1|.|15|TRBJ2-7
CASSPGGLGYNEQYF
TGTGCCAGCAGCCCAGGGGGCTTAGGATACAATGAGCAGTACTTC
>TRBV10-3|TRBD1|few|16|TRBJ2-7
CAISETGTGMTYEQYF
TGTGCCATCAGTGAGACCGGGACAGGGATGACCTACGAGCAGTACTTC
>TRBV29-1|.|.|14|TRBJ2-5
CSVEVRQTQETQYF
TGCAGCGTTGAGGTACGGCAGACCCAAGAGACCCAGTACTTC
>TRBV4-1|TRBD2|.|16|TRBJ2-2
CASSQGLAGHTGELFF
TGCGCCAGCAGCCAAGGACTAGCGGGACACACCGGGGAGCTGTTTTTT
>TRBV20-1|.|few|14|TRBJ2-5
CSASDTQGSETQYF
TGCAGTGCTAGTGATACACAGGGTTCAGAGACCCAGTACTTC
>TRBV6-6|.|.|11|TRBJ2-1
CASSYSWEQFF
TGTGCCAGCAGTTACTCATGGGAGCAGTTCTTC
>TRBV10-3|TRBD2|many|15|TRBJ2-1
CAIRKITSGINEQFF
TGTGCCATCAGGAAAATTACTAGCGGGATAAATGAGCAGTTCTTC
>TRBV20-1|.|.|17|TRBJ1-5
CSARDGRGGAGYQPQHF
TGCAGTGCTAGAGATGGGCGCGGAGGGGCCGGCTATCAGCCCCAGCATTTT
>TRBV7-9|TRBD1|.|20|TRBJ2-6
CASSPLSPGQVLSGANVLTF
TGTGCCAGCAGCCCCCTATCCCCGGGACAGGTCCTCTCTGGGGCCAACGTCCTGACTTTC
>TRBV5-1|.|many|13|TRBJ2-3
CASSFNPTDTQYF
TGCGCCAGCAGCTTTAACCCCACAGATACGCAGTATTTT
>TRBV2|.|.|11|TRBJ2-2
CASAPTGELFF
TGTGCCAGTGCTCCGACCGGGGAGCTGTTTTTT
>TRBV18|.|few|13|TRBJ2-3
CASSPPQTDTQYF
TGTGCCAGCTCACCACCTCAGACAGATACGCAGTATTTT
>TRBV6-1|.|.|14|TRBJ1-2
CASSEVAAGYGYTF
TGTGCCAGCAGTGAAGTCGCGGCGGGCTATGGCTACACCTTC
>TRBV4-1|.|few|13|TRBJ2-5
CASSRDHRETQYF
TGCGCCAGCAGCAGGGACCATAGAGAGACCCAGTACTTC
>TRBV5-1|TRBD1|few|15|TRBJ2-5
CASSSAGQGKETQYF
TGCGCCAGCAGCTCGGCTGGACAGGGTAAAGAGACCCAGTACTTC
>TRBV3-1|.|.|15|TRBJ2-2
CASTSSDSNTGELFF
TGTGCCAGCACTTCTAGCGATTCGAACACCGGGGAGCTGTTTTTT
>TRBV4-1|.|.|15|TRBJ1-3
CASSQPPARENTIYF
TGCGCCAGCAGCCAACCGCCGGCCAGGGAAAACACCATATATTTT
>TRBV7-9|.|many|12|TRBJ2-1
CASSPSVGEQFF
TGTGCCAGCAGCCCTAGCGTCGGTGAGCAGTTCTTC
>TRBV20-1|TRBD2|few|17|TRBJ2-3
CSAVLAGDRVSTDTQYF
TGCAGTGCTGTACTAGCGGGAGATCGGGTCTCAACAGATACGCAGTATTTT
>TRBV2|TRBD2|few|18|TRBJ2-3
CASSEGRLAGGHTDTQYF
TGTGCCAGCAGTGAAGGGAGGCTAGCGGGGGGGCACACAGATACGCAGTATTTT
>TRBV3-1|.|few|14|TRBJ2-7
CASSRGDAPYEQYF
TGTGCCAGCAGCCGAGGGGACGCCCCCTACGAGCAGTACTTC
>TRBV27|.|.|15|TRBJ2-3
CASSLGIWGTDTQYF
TGTGCCAGCAGCCTGGGGATCTGGGGCACAGATACGCAGTATTTT
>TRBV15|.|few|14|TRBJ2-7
CATSDLAPRGEQYF
TGTGCCACCAGCGACTTGGCGCCCCGGGGCGAGCAGTACTTC
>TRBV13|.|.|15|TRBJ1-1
CASSRGTSSNTEAFF
TGTGCCAGCAGCCGCGGGACAAGCTCCAACACTGAAGCTTTCTTT
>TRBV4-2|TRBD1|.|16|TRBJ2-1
CASSPRTGFPYNEQFF
TGTGCCAGCAGCCCGAGGACAGGGTTTCCCTACAATGAGCAGTTCTTC
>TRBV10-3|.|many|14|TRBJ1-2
CAISSDGQGYGYTF
TGTGCCATCAGTTCAGACGGGCAGGGTTATGGCTACACCTTC
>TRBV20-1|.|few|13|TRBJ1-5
CSATKGSNQPQHF
TGCAGTGCTACTAAGGGTAGCAATCAGCCCCAGCATTTT
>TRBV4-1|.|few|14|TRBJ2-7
CASSQHGFSYEQYF
TGCGCCAGCAGCCAACACGGGTTTTCCTACGAGCAGTACTTC
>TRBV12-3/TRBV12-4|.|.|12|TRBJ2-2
CASSKGPGELFF
TGTGCCAGCAGTAAGGGTCCCGGGGAGCTGTTTTTT
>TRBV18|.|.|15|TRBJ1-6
CASSLRTGGFSPLHF
TGTGCCAGCTCACTTCGGACCGGCGGATTTTCACCCCTCCACTTT